This T cell receptor beta chain was observed in a study of cytomegalovirus exposure and HLA in healthy donors. General study findings and limits: Later analysis found that TCR beta chains associated with HLA were more clonally expanded than other, equally common chains.

Trimming cost V 6 bases and J 8 bases; bases outside gene matches: 13. This CDR3 is 15 amino acids long. CDR1 and CDR2 (germline): MNHEY, SVGAGI. The sample holds a few counts of this clone. Its antigen remains unknown. The PCR was carried out with 60 Vbeta primers and 13 Jbeta primers. The protocol was immunoSEQ multiplex PCR, while the TCRdb copy is restricted to in-frame clones and leaves out a portion. Found here are 160,000 or so clones, over 70% of them singletons; the top ten hold 8% to 10%. Source material: PBMCs. V is TRBV6-5 and J is TRBJ2-4; 7 bases fit TRBD1. The sequence was obtained from a young man in good health and CMV-seropositive. The CDR3 nucleotides read TGTGCCAGCAGAACCACCGGGACAAGGGGGCACATTCAGTACTTC. Protein product: CASRTTGTRGHIQYF.